This section outlines one T cell receptor beta chain sequence together with its context. Its antigen is unidentified. This sample was included in a study of cytomegalovirus exposure and HLA in healthy donors. The PCR was carried out with 60 Vbeta primers and 13 Jbeta primers. The assay was immunoSEQ multiplex PCR, and TCRdb's table has in-frame clones only and misses some. This table has 110,000 to 150,000 clones, 60% to 80% appearing once. Donors had nominal health at sampling but likely had unrecorded immune exposures. Study-level findings and limits: After further analysis at a later stage, 15,000 to 20,000 TCR beta sequences were associated with HLA alleles at 0.05 false discovery rate. TCR beta sequences reportedly predicted most subjects' HLA-A and HLA-B alleles accurately.

The length of the CDR3 is 17 residues. The trim removed 4 bases at V and 4 bases at J, leaving 8 bases unmatched. CDR1 and CDR2 from the germline V gene are SGHRS and YFSETQ. Sequencing was done on a sample of PBMCs. This sequence was found in a woman aged 45-65 years in good health and CMV-seronegative. This chain links TRBV5-1 with TRBJ2-5; 15 positions match TRBD2. The DNA of the CDR3 is TGCGCCAGCAGCAGGGGACTAGCGGGGGGCCCGGGAGAGACCCAGTACTTC. As protein: CASSRGLAGGPGETQYF.